The rows below give T cell receptor beta chains drawn from one sample of a study of beta chain features in type 1 diabetes. Sequencing was performed with immunoSEQ multiplex PCR; in TCRdb, only in-frame clones are kept and a portion is missing. The data show 140,000 or so clones, about 8.7% seen once. Source material: central memory CD4+ T cells from blood. The origin of the receptors is a man between 18 and 29 years old in good health. CDR3s include the opening cysteine and the closing phenylalanine or tryptophan. A D gene is named only where the DNA matches it firmly. Not all rows give a size; the values are once, few, many and, for expanded clones, a class.

d_gene	abundance	v_gene	j_gene	CDR3nt	CDR3aa
TRBD2	.	TRBV5-1	TRBJ2-5	TGCGCCAGCAGCCCGACTAGCGGAAAAGAGACCCAGTACTTC	CASSPTSGKETQYF
TRBD1	few	TRBV5-1	TRBJ2-1	TGCGCCAGCAGCTCGGGGACAGGGGCCAATGAGCAGTTCTTC	CASSSGTGANEQFF
.	.	TRBV19	TRBJ1-1	TGTGCCAGTAGTCCCCGGACTCAGGCACGGGACACTGAAGCTTTCTTT	CASSPRTQARDTEAFF
.	.	TRBV2	TRBJ1-5	TGTGCCAGCAGTGAAGCAAAAGCGGGTCAGCCCCAGCATTTT	CASSEAKAGQPQHF
.	few	TRBV5-4	TRBJ2-3	TGTGCCAGCAGCTTGGAACGTAGGGGCGATACGCAGTATTTT	CASSLERRGDTQYF
.	few	TRBV5-1	TRBJ2-2	TGCGCCAGCAGCTACAGGGAGAGCGACACCGGGGAGCTGTTTTTT	CASSYRESDTGELFF
TRBD1	.	TRBV5-4	TRBJ1-3	TGTGCCAGCAGCACCACAGGGGTCTCTGGAAACACCATATATTTT	CASSTTGVSGNTIYF
.	few	TRBV4-3	TRBJ2-7	TGCGCCAGCAGCCAAGATATAGGGGAATACGAGCAGTACTTC	CASSQDIGEYEQYF
TRBD2	.	TRBV2	TRBJ2-7	TGTGCCAGTGGGACTAGCGGGGGTTACGAGCAGTACTTC	CASGTSGGYEQYF
TRBD1	few	TRBV11-2	TRBJ1-2	TGTGCCAGCAGCTTAGACCCAGGGGGCCGGGGCTACACCTTC	CASSLDPGGRGYTF
.	many	TRBV7-6	TRBJ2-1	TGTGCCAGCAGCTTAGCCGCGTATTGGGGCGGCGGCAGGGACAATGAGCAGTTCTTC	CASSLAAYWGGGRDNEQFF
.	.	TRBV14	TRBJ2-1	TGTGCCAGCAGCCACCTTCGGCTAGGGAGCTCCTACAATGAGCAGTTCTTC	CASSHLRLGSSYNEQFF
.	few	TRBV7-9	TRBJ1-5	TGTGCCAGCAGCCGACAGGAGGATCAGCCCCAGCATTTT	CASSRQEDQPQHF